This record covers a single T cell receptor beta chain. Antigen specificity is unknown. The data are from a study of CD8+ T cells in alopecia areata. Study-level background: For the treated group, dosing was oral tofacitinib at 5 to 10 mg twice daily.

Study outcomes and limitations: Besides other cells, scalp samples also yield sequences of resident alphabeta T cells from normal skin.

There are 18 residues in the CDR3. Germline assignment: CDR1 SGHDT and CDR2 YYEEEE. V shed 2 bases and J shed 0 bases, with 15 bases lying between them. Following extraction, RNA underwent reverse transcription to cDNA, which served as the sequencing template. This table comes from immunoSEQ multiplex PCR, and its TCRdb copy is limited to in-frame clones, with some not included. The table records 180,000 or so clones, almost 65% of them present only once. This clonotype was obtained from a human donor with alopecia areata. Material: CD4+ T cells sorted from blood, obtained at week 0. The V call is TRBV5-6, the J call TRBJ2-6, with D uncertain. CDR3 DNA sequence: TGTGCCAGCAGCTTTGAACAGAGACTGTACTCTGGGGCCAACGTCCTGACTTTC. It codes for CASSFEQRLYSGANVLTF.